Its frequency marks the clone carrying this T cell receptor beta chain as medium-sized. The target antigen is unknown. The data are from a study of T cell clusters in autoimmune cytopenias. TRB was amplified by touch-down multiplex PCR, primer pools A and B combined. TCRdb reprocessed the multiplex PCR reads, keeping one entry per CDR3 protein, no DNA. The sample table includes about 7,000 distinct CDR3 sequences. The germline CDR1 and CDR2 sequences are MNHEY and SMNVEV (reference sequence). The CDR3 extends over 15 amino acids. Whole-study results and caveats: TRB repertoire shifts in secondary cytopenia and chronic lymphocytic leukemia mostly reflected lymphoma, not autoimmunity. The cluster-lack signature was not seen for secondary cytopenia versus chronic lymphocytic leukemia.

TRB was amplified from 250 ng of peripheral blood genomic DNA per sample. These records were also assigned to another study, of T cell repertoires in aging, cancer and after chemotherapy. This second study notes: Clear clonal overlap appeared across healthy donor samples taken over several months to years.

The chain uses TRBV27 and TRBJ2-3. The source of this sequence is a human donor in good health. The sample was peripheral blood. This chain's CDR3 is CASSRTWTAADTQYF.